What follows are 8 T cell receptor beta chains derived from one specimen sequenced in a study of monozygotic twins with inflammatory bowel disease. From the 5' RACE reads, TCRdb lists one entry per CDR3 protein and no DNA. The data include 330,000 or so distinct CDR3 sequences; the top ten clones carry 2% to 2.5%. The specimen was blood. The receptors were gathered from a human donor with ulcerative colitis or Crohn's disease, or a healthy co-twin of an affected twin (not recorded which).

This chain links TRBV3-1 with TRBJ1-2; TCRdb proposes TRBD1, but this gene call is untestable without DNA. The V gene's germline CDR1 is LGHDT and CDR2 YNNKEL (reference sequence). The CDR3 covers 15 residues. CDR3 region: CASSPARGRYYGYTF.

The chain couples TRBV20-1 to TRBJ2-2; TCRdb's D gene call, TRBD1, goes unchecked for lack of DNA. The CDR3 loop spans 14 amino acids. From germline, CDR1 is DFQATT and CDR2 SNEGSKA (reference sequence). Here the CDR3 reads CSASKRDHTGELFF.

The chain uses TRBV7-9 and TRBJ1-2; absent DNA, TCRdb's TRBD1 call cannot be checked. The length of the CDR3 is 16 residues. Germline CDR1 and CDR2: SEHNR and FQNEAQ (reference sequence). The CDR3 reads CASSLAGGEGVRGYTF.

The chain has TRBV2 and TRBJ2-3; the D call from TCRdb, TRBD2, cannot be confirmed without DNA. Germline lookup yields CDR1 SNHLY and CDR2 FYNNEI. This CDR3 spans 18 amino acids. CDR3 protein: CASSVGGAASGPPDTQYF.

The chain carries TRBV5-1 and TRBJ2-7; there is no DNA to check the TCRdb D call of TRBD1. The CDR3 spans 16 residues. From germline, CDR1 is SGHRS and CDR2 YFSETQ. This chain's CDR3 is CASSLVAMVPSYEQYF.

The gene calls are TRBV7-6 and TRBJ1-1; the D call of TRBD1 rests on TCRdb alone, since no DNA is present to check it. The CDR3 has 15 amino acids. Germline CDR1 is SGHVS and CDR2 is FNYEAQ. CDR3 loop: CASSLATGSSTEAFF.

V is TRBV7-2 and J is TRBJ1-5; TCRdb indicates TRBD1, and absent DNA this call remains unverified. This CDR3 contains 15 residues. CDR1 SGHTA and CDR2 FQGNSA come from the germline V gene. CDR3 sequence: CASSTDIRSNQPQHF.

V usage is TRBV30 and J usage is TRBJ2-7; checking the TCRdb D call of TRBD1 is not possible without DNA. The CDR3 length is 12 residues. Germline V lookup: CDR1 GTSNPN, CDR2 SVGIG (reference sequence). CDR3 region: CAWRKGGVEQYF. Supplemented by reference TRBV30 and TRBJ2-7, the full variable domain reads SQTIHQWPATLVQPVGSPLSLECTVEGTSNPNLYWYRQAAGRGLQLLFYSVGIGQISSEVPQNLSASRPQDRQFILSSKKLLLSDSGFYLCAWRKGGVEQYFGPGTRLTVT.